This entry lists 5 T cell receptor beta chains sequenced from one sample in a study of blood T cell repertoires in COVID-19. Sequenced by immunoSEQ multiplex PCR; TCRdb stores in-frame clones only, minus some. This table holds about 440,000 clones, around 89% found once. The sample taken for sequencing was peripheral blood. Receptor source: a woman in her forties or fifties with COVID-19, enrolled during active disease.

This chain links TRBV9 with TRBJ1-3, with unresolved D. The CDR3 covers 15 residues. Germline V gene lookup returns CDR1 SGDLS and CDR2 YYNGEE. With 0 bases removed from V and 0 bases from J, the gap between germline ends came to 7 bases. The CDR3, as DNA: TGTGCCAGCAGCGTAGCAGGTCCCTCTGGAAACACCATATATTTT. Translated, it gives CASSVAGPSGNTIYF.

On this clone: Other DNA sequences in this sample translate to the same CDR3. The rearrangement uses TRBV9 and TRBJ2-5; tentatively, D is TRBD1 (6 bases). Germline assignment: CDR1 SGDLS and CDR2 YYNGEE. The CDR3 is made up of 14 amino acids. Between the trimmed V and J ends, which lost 0 bases and 1 base, there was a span of 7 bases. The CDR3 DNA is TGTGCCAGCAGCGTAGGGGGGCCCCAAGAGACCCAGTACTTC. Encoded protein: CASSVGGPQETQYF.

The chain carries TRBV2 and TRBJ1-6; D gene ambiguous. CDR1 SNHLY and CDR2 FYNNEI come from the germline V gene. CDR3 size: 16 residues. Between the trimmed V and J ends, which lost 4 bases and 0 bases, there was a span of 10 bases. The CDR3 protein is CASSVGESSYNSPLHF. The CDR3 bases are TGTGCCAGCAGTGTTGGGGAGAGCTCCTATAATTCACCCCTCCACTTT. Based on the CDR3 plus reference TRBV2 and TRBJ1-6, the full variable domain is EPEVTQTPSHQVTQMGQEVILRCVPISNHLYFYWYRQILGQKVEFLVSFYNNEISEKSEIFDDQFSVERPDGSNFTLKIRSTKLEDSAMYFCASSVGESSYNSPLHFGNGTRLTVT.

The chain employs TRBV20-1 and TRBJ2-3, with D unresolved. The CDR3 has 13 amino acids. Trimming left V 3 bases short and J 4 bases short, with 11 bases between. CDR1 is DFQATT and CDR2 is SNEGSKA in the germline V gene (reference sequence). This CDR3 is CSASPRLADTQYF. Written as DNA, the CDR3 is TGCAGTGCTAGTCCACGGTTGGCAGATACGCAGTATTTT.

The chain couples TRBV19 to TRBJ2-5, with 8 nucleotides matching TRBD2. In germline, CDR1 is LNHDA, CDR2 SQIVND (reference sequence). V shed 5 bases, J shed 4 bases, and the junction held 9 bases outside the gene matches. The CDR3 spans 15 residues. The CDR3 protein is CASSPSGTRGETQYF. The CDR3, as DNA: TGTGCCAGTAGTCCCTCCGGGACTAGGGGAGAGACCCAGTACTTC.